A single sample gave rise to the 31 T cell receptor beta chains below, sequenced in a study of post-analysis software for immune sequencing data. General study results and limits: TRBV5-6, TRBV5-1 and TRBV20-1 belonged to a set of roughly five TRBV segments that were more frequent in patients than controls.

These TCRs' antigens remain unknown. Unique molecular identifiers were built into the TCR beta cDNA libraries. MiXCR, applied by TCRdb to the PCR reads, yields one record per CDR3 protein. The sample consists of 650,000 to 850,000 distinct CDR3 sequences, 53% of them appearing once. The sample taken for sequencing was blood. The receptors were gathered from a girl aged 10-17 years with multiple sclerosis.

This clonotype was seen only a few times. The CDR3 DNA reads TGTGCCAGCAGCTTACTAGCGGGAGACACATACGAGCAGTACTTC. Its translation: CASSLLAGDTYEQYF. The chain links TRBV7-9 to TRBJ2-7; 10 bases agree with TRBD2. V shed 2 bases, J shed 4 bases, and the junction held 5 bases outside the gene matches. CDR1 and CDR2 from the germline V gene are SEHNR and FQNEAQ (reference sequence). The CDR3 length is 15 residues.

In DNA form, the CDR3 reads TGTGCCAGCAGTTTGTCGACAGGGAATGGCTACACCTTC. Translated: CASSLSTGNGYTF. V and J are TRBV12-3 or TRBV12-4 and TRBJ1-2; 7 bases match TRBD1. This CDR3 contains 13 residues. V lost 3 bases, J lost 6 bases, and 4 bases stayed unmatched.

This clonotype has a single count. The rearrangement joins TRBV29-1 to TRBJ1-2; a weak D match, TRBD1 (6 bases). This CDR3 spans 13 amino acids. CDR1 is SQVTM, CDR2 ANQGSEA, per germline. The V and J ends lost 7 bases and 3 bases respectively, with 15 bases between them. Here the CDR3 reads CSGSNREDYGYTF. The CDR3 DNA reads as TGCAGCGGTTCGAACAGGGAGGACTATGGCTACACCTTC.

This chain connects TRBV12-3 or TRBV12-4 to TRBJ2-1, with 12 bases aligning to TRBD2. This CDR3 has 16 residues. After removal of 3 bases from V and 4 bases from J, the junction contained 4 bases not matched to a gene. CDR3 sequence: CASSLGGLAGYNEQFF. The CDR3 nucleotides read TGTGCCAGCAGTTTGGGGGGACTAGCGGGTTACAATGAGCAGTTCTTC.

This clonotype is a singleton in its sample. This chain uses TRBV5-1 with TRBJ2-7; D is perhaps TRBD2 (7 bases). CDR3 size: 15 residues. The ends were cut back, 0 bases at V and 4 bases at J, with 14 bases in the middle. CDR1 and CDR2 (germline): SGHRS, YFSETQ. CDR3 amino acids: CASSLEVGGRYEQYF. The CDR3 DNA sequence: TGCGCCAGCAGCTTGGAGGTGGGGGGGCGATACGAGCAGTACTTC.

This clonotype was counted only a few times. The CDR3 reads CSASGGARSEQFF. The CDR3 nucleotides read TGCAGTGCTAGCGGGGGGGCGCGGAGTGAGCAGTTCTTC. The genes are TRBV20-1 and TRBJ2-1; 8 bases match TRBD2. The CDR3 consists of 13 residues. CDR1 and CDR2 (germline): DFQATT, SNEGSKA (reference sequence). With V trimmed by 3 bases and J by 9 bases, 7 bases remained unmatched.

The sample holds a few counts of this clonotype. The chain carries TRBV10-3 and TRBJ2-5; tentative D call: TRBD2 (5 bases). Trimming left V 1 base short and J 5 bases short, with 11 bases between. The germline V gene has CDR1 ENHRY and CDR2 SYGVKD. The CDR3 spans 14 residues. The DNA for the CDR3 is TGTGCCATCAGTGAGTTGGACTGGGAGGAGACCCAGTACTTC. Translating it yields CAISELDWEETQYF.

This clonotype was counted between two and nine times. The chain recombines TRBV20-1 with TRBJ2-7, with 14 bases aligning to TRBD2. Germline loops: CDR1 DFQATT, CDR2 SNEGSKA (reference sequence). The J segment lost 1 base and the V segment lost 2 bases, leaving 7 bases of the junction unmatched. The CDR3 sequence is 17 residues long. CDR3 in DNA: TGCAGTGCTAGACCCCTAGGGACTAGCGGGAGATCCTACGAGCAGTACTTC. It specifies CSARPLGTSGRSYEQYF.

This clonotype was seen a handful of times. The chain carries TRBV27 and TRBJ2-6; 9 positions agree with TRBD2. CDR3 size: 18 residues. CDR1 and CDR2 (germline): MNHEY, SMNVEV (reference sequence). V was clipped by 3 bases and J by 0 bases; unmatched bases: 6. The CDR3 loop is CASSFSAGGYSGANVLTF. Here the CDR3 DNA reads TGTGCCAGCAGTTTCTCCGCGGGGGGGTACTCTGGGGCCAACGTCCTGACTTTC.

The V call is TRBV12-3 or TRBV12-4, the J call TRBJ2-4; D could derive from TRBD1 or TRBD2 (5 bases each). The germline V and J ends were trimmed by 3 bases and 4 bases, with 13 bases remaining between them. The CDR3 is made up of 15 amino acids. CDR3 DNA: TGTGCCAGCAGTTTTGGAAGGGGAGAAAAAAACATTCAGTACTTC. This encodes CASSFGRGEKNIQYF.

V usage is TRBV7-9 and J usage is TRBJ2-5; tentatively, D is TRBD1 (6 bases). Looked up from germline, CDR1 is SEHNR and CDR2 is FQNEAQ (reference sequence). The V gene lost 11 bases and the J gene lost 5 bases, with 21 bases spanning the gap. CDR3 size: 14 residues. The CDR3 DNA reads TGTGCCTCTCACTCAGGGGCCTTAGGGGAGACCCAGTACTTC. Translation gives CASHSGALGETQYF.

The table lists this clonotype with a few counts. The CDR3 sequence: CASSERQGWDTQYF. CDR3 nucleotide sequence: TGTGCCAGCAGTGAGAGACAGGGTTGGGATACGCAGTATTTT. The chain uses TRBV6-1 and TRBJ2-3; 7 bases align to TRBD1. V lost 3 bases, J lost 6 bases, and 6 bases stayed unmatched. The CDR3 runs 14 residues. Germline V gene lookup returns CDR1 MNHNS and CDR2 SASEGT.

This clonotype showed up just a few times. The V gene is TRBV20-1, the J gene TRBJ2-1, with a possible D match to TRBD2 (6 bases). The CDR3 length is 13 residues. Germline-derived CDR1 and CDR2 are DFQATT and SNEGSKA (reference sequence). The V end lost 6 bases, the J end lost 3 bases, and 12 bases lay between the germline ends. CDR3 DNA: TGCAGTGCAGACGGAGGGAGCTACAATGAGCAGTTCTTC. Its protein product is CSADGGSYNEQFF.

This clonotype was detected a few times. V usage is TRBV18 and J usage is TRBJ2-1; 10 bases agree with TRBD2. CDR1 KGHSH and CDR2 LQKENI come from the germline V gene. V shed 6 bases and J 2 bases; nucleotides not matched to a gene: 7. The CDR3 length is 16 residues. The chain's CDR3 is CASSTRTSGTYNEQFF. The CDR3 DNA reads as TGTGCCAGCTCTACCAGGACTAGCGGCACCTACAATGAGCAGTTCTTC.

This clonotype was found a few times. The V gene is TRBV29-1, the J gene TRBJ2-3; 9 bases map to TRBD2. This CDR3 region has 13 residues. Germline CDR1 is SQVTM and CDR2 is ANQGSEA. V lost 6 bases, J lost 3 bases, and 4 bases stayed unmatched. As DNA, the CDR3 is TGCAGCGTGGGACTAGCAAGGACAGATACGCAGTATTTT. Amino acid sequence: CSVGLARTDTQYF.

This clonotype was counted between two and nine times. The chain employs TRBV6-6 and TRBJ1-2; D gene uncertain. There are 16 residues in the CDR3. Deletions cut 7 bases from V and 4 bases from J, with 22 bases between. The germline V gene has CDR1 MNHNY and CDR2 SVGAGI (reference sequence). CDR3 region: CASINHGLSGVYGYTF. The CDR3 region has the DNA TGTGCCAGCATTAATCACGGGCTCAGTGGGGTCTATGGCTACACCTTC.

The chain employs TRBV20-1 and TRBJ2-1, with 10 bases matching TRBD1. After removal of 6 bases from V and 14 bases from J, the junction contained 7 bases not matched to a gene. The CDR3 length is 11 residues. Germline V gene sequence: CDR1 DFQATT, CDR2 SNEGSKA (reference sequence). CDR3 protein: CSAAGQGVEFF. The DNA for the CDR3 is TGCAGTGCAGCTGGACAGGGGGTAGAGTTCTTC.

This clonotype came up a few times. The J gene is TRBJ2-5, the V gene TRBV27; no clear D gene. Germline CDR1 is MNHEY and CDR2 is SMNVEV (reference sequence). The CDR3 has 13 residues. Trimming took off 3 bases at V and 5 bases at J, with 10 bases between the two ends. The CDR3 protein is CASSFFSGETQYF. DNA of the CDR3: TGTGCCAGCAGTTTCTTCTCTGGGGAGACCCAGTACTTC.

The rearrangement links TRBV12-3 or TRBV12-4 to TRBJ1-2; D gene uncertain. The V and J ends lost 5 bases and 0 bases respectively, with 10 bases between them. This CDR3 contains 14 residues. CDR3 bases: TGTGCCAGCAGTCCCCCGTCGGCTAACTATGGCTACACCTTC. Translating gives CASSPPSANYGYTF.

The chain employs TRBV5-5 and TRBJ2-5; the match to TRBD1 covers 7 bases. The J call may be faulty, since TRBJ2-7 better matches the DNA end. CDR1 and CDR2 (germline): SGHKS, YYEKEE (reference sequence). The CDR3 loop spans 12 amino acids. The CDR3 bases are TGTGCCAGCAGCTTGCCAGGGGGCGAGCAGTACTTC. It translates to CASSLPGGEQYF.

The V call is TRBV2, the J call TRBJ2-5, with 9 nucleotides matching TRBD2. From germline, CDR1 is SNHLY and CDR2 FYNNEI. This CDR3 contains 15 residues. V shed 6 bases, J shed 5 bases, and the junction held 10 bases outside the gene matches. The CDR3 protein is CASRTPPGTSETQYF. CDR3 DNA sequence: TGTGCCAGCAGAACTCCCCCCGGGACTAGCGAGACCCAGTACTTC.

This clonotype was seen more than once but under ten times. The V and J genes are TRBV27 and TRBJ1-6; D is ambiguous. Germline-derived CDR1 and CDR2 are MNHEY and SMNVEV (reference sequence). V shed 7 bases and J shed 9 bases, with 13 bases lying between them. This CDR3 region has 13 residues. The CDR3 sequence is CASKGSLGSPLHF. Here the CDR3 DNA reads TGTGCCAGCAAAGGGTCCTTGGGTTCACCCCTCCACTTT.

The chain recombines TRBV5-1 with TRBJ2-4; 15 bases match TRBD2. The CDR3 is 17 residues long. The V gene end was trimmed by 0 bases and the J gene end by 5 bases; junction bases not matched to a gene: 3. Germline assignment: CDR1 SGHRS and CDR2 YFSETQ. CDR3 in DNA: TGCGCCAGCAGCTTGGAGGGACTAGCGGGAGGTCAAAACATTCAGTACTTC. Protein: CASSLEGLAGGQNIQYF.

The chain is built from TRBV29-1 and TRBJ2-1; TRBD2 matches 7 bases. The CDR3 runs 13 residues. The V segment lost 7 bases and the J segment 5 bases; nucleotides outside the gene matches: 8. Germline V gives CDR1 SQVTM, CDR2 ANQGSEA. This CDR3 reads CSGTGGVHNEQFF. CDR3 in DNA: TGCAGCGGCACGGGGGGAGTCCACAATGAGCAGTTCTTC.

CDR3 sequence (DNA): TGTGCCAGCAGCGTCCATCCTCAGGGTGAGCTGTTTTTT. It encodes CASSVHPQGELFF. This chain joins TRBV9 and TRBJ2-2; a possible D gene is TRBD1 (5 bases). Germline loops: CDR1 SGDLS, CDR2 YYNGEE. The V and J ends lost 2 bases and 11 bases respectively, with 13 bases between them. The CDR3 is 13 amino acids.

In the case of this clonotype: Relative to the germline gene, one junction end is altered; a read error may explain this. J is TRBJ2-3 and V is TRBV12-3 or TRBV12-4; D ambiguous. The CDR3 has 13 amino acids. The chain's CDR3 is CASSNERADAQYF. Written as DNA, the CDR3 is TGTGCCAGCAGTAACGAAAGGGCAGATGCGCAGTATTTT.

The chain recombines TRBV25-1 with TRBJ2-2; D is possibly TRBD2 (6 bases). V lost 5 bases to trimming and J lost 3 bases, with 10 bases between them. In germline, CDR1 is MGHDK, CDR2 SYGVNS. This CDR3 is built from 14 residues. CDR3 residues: CASSRGTDTGELFF. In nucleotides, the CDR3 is TGTGCCAGCAGTCGGGGGACGGACACCGGGGAGCTGTTTTTT.

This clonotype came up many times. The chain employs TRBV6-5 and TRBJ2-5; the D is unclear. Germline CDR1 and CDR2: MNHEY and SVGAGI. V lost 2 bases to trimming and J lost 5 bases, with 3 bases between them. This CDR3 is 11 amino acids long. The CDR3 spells CASSYGETQYF. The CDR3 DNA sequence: TGTGCCAGCAGTTACGGGGAGACCCAGTACTTC.

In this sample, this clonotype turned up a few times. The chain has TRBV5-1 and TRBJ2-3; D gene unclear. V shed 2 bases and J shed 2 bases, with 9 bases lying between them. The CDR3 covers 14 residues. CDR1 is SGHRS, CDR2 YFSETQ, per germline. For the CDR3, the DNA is TGCGCCAGCAGCTTCGGAGATCCCACAGATACGCAGTATTTT. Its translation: CASSFGDPTDTQYF. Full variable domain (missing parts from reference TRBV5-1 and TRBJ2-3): KAGVTQTPRYLIKTRGQQVTLSCSPISGHRSVSWYQQTPGQGLQFLFEYFSETQRNKGNFPGRFSGRQFSNSRSEMNVSTLELGDSALYLCASSFGDPTDTQYFGPGTRLTVL.

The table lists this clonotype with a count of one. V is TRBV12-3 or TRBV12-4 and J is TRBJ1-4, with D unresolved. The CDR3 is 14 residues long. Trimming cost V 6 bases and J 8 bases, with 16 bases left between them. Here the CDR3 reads CASRRGREGEKLFF. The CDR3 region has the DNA TGTGCCAGCAGGCGAGGGAGGGAAGGCGAAAAACTGTTTTTT.

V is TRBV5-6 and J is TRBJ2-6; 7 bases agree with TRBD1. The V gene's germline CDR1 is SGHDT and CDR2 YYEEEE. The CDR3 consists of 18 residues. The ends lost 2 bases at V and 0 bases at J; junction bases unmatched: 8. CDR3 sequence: CASSFPTGISSGANVLTF. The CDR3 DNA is TGTGCCAGCAGCTTTCCGACAGGGATCAGCTCTGGGGCCAACGTCCTGACTTTC.